These 5 T cell receptor beta chains originate from one sample sequenced in a study of shared clonotypes between healthy human individuals. Profiled with immunoSEQ multiplex PCR; TCRdb holds only in-frame clones, not every one. Among 950,000 to 1,100,000 clones listed, around 76% were seen once. Material: memory CD4+ T cells sorted from blood. Stated subset: CD45RA-negative fraction. These receptor sequences come from a man between 18 and 29 years old in good health.

The table lists this clone with a count of one. The chain is built from TRBV5-1 and TRBJ1-1, with no clear D. From germline, CDR1 is SGHRS and CDR2 YFSETQ. This CDR3 comprises 17 residues. Between the trimmed V and J ends, which lost 0 bases and 3 bases, there was a span of 18 bases. CDR3 protein: CASSLAPRGEGDTEAFF. The CDR3 bases are TGCGCCAGCAGCTTGGCACCTCGGGGAGAGGGTGACACTGAAGCTTTCTTT.

This chain joins TRBV7-9 and TRBJ2-5; D might be TRBD2 (5 bases). Germline assignment: CDR1 SEHNR and CDR2 FQNEAQ (reference sequence). The CDR3 is made up of 12 amino acids. The V gene lost 5 bases and the J gene lost 12 bases, with 16 bases spanning the gap. This chain's CDR3 is CASSPSSGRKYF. CDR3 bases: TGTGCCAGCAGCCCGTCCAGCGGTAGGAAGTACTTC.

This clone was seen only a few times. Other DNA variants within this sample encode the same CDR3. The genes are TRBV19 and TRBJ1-6; the match to TRBD1 covers 10 bases. There are 14 residues in the CDR3. V shed 4 bases and J 7 bases; nucleotides not matched to a gene: 1. Germline CDR1 and CDR2: LNHDA and SQIVND (reference sequence). CDR3 amino acids: CASSTTGGNSPLHF. CDR3 sequence (DNA): TGTGCCAGTAGTACGACAGGGGGCAATTCACCCCTCCACTTT.

This chain joins TRBV7-6 and TRBJ2-7, with TRBD1 matching over 8 bases. The trim removed 0 bases at V and 5 bases at J, leaving 9 bases unmatched. Germline CDR1 SGHVS, CDR2 FNYEAQ. The CDR3 length is 16 residues. CDR3 nucleotide sequence: TGTGCCAGCAGCTTAGCGCTAACAGGGGGGACGGACGAGCAGTACTTC. Its translation is CASSLALTGGTDEQYF.

The rearrangement joins TRBV5-1 to TRBJ2-1; 13 bases match TRBD2. Germline V gene sequence: CDR1 SGHRS, CDR2 YFSETQ. Trimming cost V 4 bases and J 4 bases; bases outside gene matches: 5. This CDR3 comprises 16 residues. In DNA, the CDR3 is TGCGCCAGCAGCCCGGGGACTAGCGGGGCGTACAATGAGCAGTTCTTC. As protein: CASSPGTSGAYNEQFF.